This T cell receptor beta chain comes out of a study of CD8 T cells in cerebrospinal fluid in Alzheimer's disease. TCRdb reprocessed the 10x single-cell sequencing reads and stores each CDR3 protein as one record, lacking DNA. Recorded for this sample: over a thousand distinct CDR3 sequences. Notes on the study in general: Versus healthy subjects, Alzheimer's patients more often had clones of at least 3%. Patients with mild cognitive impairment or Alzheimer's disease had a larger top CSF clone percentage than controls.

Considering frequency, this clonotype is medium-sized. Its antigen is undetermined. There are 13 residues in the CDR3. Germline CDR1 reads MNHNY; CDR2 reads SVGAGI (reference sequence). The rearrangement joins TRBV6-6 to TRBJ2-3. The sequenced material came from cerebrospinal fluid. The TCR originated in a human donor in good health. This CDR3 reads CASSALGWDTQYF.